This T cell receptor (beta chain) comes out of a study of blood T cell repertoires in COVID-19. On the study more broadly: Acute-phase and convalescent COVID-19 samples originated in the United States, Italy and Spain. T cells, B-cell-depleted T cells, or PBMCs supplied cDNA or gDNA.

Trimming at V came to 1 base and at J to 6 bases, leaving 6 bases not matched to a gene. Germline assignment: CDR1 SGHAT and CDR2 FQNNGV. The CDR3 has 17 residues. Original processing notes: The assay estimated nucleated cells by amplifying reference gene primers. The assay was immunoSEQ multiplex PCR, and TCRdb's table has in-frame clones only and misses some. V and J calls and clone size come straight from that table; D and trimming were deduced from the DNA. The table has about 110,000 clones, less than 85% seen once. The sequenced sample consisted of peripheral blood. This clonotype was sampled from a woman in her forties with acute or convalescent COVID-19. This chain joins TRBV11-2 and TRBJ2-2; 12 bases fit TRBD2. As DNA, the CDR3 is TGTGCCAGCAGCTTAGGACTAGCGGGGGTTTCGGCCGGGGAGCTGTTTTTT. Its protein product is CASSLGLAGVSAGELFF.